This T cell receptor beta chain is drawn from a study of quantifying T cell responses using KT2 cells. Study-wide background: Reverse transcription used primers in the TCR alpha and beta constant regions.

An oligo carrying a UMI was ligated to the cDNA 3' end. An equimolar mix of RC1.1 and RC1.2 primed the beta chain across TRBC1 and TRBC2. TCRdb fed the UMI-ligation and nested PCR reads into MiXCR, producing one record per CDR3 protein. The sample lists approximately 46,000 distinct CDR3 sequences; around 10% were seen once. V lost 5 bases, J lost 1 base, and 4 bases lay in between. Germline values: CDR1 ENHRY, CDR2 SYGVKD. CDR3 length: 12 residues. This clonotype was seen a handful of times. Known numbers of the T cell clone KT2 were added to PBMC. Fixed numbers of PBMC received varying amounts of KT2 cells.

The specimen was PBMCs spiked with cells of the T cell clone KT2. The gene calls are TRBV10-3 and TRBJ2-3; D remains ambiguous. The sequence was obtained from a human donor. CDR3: CAISTGTDTQYF. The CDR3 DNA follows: TGTGCCATCAGTACCGGCACAGATACGCAGTATTTT.